A single sample gave rise to the 12 T cell receptor beta chains below, sequenced in a study of neoadjuvant anti-PD-1 for oral cavity cancer. Produced via immunoSEQ multiplex PCR; TCRdb's table is partial and in-frame only. The sample holds tens of thousands of clones, 70% to 85% seen once. Material: PBMCs, obtained before nivolumab (anti-PD-1) treatment. These receptor sequences come from a person aged 40-85 years with oral cavity squamous cell carcinoma.

This chain connects TRBV7-9 to TRBJ2-1; D gene ambiguous. Germline loops: CDR1 SEHNR, CDR2 FQNEAQ (reference sequence). V dropped 4 bases and J dropped 3 bases, with 10 bases sitting between them. The CDR3 extends over 14 amino acids. CDR3 nucleotide sequence: TGTGCCAGCAGCTCTGTTACAGACTACAATGAGCAGTTCTTC. It yields the protein CASSSVTDYNEQFF.

The sample holds a few counts of this clone. The chain carries TRBV18 and TRBJ2-1; 9 nucleotides line up with TRBD2. V lost 3 bases and J lost 5; bases outside the gene matches: 5. The CDR3 runs to 15 residues. Germline-derived CDR1 and CDR2 are KGHSH and LQKENI. CDR3 DNA: TGTGCCAGCTCACCTCGGACTAGCGACCACAATGAGCAGTTCTTC. Its translation: CASSPRTSDHNEQFF.

V is TRBV28 and J is TRBJ1-2; 7 bases are shared with TRBD1. In germline, CDR1 is MDHEN, CDR2 SYDVKM. The ends lost 4 bases at V and 6 bases at J; junction bases unmatched: 5. This CDR3 region has 13 residues. The CDR3 DNA sequence: TGTGCCAGCAGTTCGGACAGGCAGCATGGCTACACCTTC. This encodes CASSSDRQHGYTF.

V gene TRBV28 combines with J gene TRBJ2-5; tentatively, D is TRBD2 (6 bases). With 4 bases removed from V and 1 base from J, the gap between germline ends came to 7 bases. This CDR3 spans 13 amino acids. Per germline, CDR1 MDHEN and CDR2 SYDVKM. CDR3: CASSSGVQETQYF. The CDR3 nucleotides are TGTGCCAGCAGTTCGGGGGTCCAAGAGACCCAGTACTTC.

This chain connects TRBV28 to TRBJ1-5, with D unclear. This CDR3 region has 12 residues. Germline V CDR1 and CDR2: MDHEN, SYDVKM. Trimming stripped 8 bases from V and 2 bases from J, with 7 bases between. This CDR3 is CASQVGNQPQHF. In nucleotides, the CDR3 is TGTGCCAGCCAGGTAGGCAATCAGCCCCAGCATTTT.

Note on this clone: At one of its ends the junction is not consistent with the germline gene, which may arise from a read error. This sample includes further DNA sequences coding for the same CDR3. CDR3 coding DNA: TGCAGCGTTTTGACTAGCGGGGGAAGGGGAGAGCAGTACTTT. Protein: CSVLTSGGRGEQYF. The chain recombines TRBV29-1 with TRBJ2-7, with TRBD2 matching 12 bases. The CDR3 is 14 residues long. CDR1 and CDR2 from the germline V gene are SQVTM and ANQGSEA.

The rearrangement joins TRBV27 to TRBJ2-3; 8 bases are a match to TRBD2. The CDR3 contains 21 residues. Germline V gene data show CDR1 as MNHEY and CDR2 as SMNVEV (reference sequence). V was clipped by 0 bases and J by 2 bases; unmatched bases: 19. CDR3 nucleotides: TGTGCCAGCAGTTTATCGTCGCCCCGAAGGTTAGCGGGATCTACCACAGATACGCAGTATTTT. Protein: CASSLSSPRRLAGSTTDTQYF.

This chain uses TRBV19 with TRBJ2-1; 9 nucleotides line up with TRBD2. CDR1 is LNHDA and CDR2 is SQIVND in the germline V gene (reference sequence). The junction had 5 bases not matched to a gene; V was cut back by 1 base and J by 1 base. There are 17 residues in the CDR3. The CDR3 bases are TGTGCCAGTAGTATAGTGGCTAGCGGGACGTCCTACAATGAGCAGTTCTTC. It codes for CASSIVASGTSYNEQFF.

This chain connects TRBV6-5 to TRBJ1-2; 7 positions match TRBD1. V was clipped by 6 bases and J by 1 base; unmatched bases: 2. The germline V gene encodes CDR1 MNHEY and CDR2 SVGAGI. The CDR3 totals 13 residues. The CDR3 DNA follows: TGTGCCAGCAGACAGGGGCTTAACTATGGCTACACCTTC. This encodes CASRQGLNYGYTF.

V is TRBV18 and J is TRBJ1-2; TRBD1 agrees at 10 bases. Germline assignment: CDR1 KGHSH and CDR2 LQKENI. The V segment lost 3 bases and the J segment 5 bases; nucleotides outside the gene matches: 6. The CDR3 loop spans 15 amino acids. The CDR3 DNA is TGTGCCAGCTCACCTAGTGGGACAGGGGAGTATGGCTACACCTTC. Its protein is CASSPSGTGEYGYTF.

The CDR3 loop reads CASSTFTGGPSGANVLTF. In DNA, the CDR3 is TGTGCCAGCAGCACGTTTACAGGGGGGCCCTCTGGGGCCAACGTCCTGACTTTC. The rearrangement uses TRBV21-1 and TRBJ2-6; the table's D call TRBD1 went unverified against the DNA. TRBV21-1 is labeled a pseudogene. The CDR3 has 18 residues.

This clone was seen just once. Here the CDR3 DNA reads TGTGCCAGCAGCTTACAAGGGTCGGGCTACACCTTC. Translated, it gives CASSLQGSGYTF. This sequence joins TRBV7-9 and TRBJ1-2; no clear D gene. This CDR3 is 12 amino acids long. CDR1 is SEHNR, CDR2 FQNEAQ, per germline (reference sequence). Trimming removed 2 bases from V and 8 bases from J, with 9 bases in between.